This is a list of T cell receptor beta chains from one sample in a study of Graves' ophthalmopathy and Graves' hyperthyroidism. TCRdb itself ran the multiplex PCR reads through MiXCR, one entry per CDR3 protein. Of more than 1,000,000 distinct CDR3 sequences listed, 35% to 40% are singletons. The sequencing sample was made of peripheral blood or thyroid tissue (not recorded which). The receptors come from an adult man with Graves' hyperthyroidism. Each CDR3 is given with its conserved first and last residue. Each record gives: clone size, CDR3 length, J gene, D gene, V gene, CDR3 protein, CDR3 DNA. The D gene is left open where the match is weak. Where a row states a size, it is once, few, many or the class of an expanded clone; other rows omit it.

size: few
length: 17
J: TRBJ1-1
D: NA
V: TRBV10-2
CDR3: CASSYSTGGWVNTEAFF
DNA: TGTGCCAGCAGTTACTCGACTGGGGGATGGGTCAACACTGAAGCTTTCTTT

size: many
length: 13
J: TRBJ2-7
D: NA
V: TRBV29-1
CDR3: CSVEYTDSYEQYF
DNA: TGCAGCGTTGAGTATACGGACAGCTACGAGCAGTACTTC

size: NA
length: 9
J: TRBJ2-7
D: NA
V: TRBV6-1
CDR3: CASSAPCIF
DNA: TGTGCCAGCAGCGCACCCTGTATCTTC

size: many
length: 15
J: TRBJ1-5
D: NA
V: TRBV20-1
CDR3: CSARDQGGLGQPQHF
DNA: TGCAGTGCTAGAGATCAGGGAGGGCTAGGACAGCCCCAGCATTTT

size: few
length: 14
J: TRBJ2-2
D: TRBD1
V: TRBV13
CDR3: CASGSGGNTGELFF
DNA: TGTGCCAGTGGGTCAGGGGGGAACACCGGGGAGCTGTTTTTT

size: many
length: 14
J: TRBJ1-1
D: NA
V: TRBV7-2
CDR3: CASSLDPVVAEAFF
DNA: TGTGCCAGCAGCTTAGATCCGGTTGTCGCTGAAGCTTTCTTT

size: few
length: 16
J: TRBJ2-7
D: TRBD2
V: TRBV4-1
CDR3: CASSQVGGSKSYEQYF
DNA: TGCGCCAGCAGCCAAGTAGGCGGGAGTAAATCCTACGAGCAGTACTTC

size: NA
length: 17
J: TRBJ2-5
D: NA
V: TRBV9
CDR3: CASSPGGAHFDLETQYF
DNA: TGTGCCAGCTCACCAGGAGGGGCGCACTTCGACCTAGAGACCCAGTACTTC

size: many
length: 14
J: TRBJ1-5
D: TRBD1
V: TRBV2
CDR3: CASRDTGASQPQHF
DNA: TGTGCCAGCAGGGATACAGGGGCCTCTCAGCCCCAGCATTTT

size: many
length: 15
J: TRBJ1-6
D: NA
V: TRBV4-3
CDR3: CASSQDNTDNSPLHF
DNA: TGCGCCAGCAGCCAAGATAATACGGATAATTCACCCCTCCACTTT

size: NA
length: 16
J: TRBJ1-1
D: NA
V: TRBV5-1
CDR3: CASSLVGNPRNTEAFF
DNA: TGTGCCAGCAGCTTAGTTGGCAACCCCCGGAACACTGAAGCTTTCTTT

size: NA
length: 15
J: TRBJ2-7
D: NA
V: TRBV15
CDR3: CATSRDGGPADEQYF
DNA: TGTGCCACCAGCAGAGATGGGGGGCCGGCCGACGAGCAGTACTTC

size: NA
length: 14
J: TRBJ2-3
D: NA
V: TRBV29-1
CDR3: CSVEARSGTDTQYF
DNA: TGCAGCGTTGAAGCTAGATCGGGCACAGATACGCAGTATTTT

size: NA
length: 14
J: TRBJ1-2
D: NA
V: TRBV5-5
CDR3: CASSSLAGDYGYTF
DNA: TGTGCCAGCAGCTCCTTGGCAGGCGACTATGGCTACACCTTC

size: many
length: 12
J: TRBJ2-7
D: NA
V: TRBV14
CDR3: CASSKDTVEQYF
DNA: TGTGCCAGCAGCAAGGACACGGTCGAGCAGTACTTC

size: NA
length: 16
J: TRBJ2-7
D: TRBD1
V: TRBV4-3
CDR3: CASSHLTRDSSYEQYF
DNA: TGCGCCAGCAGCCACCTTACCCGGGACAGTTCCTACGAGCAGTACTTC

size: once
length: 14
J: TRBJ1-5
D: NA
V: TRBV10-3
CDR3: CAISLRDKNQPQHF
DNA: TGTGCCATCAGCTTACGGGACAAAAATCAGCCCCAGCATTTT

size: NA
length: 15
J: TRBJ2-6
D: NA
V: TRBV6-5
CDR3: CASNNGDVGANVLTF
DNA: TGTGCCAGCAATAACGGGGACGTCGGGGCCAACGTCCTGACTTTC

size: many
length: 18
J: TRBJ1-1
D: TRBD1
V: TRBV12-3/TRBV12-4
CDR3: CASSLRRPGTGASAEAFF
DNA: TGTGCCAGCAGTTTACGACGTCCCGGGACAGGGGCCTCCGCTGAAGCTTTCTTT

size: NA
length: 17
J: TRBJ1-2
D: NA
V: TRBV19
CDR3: CASSIDQGSRRNYGYTF
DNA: TGTGCCAGTAGTATAGATCAGGGTTCTCGTCGAAACTATGGCTACACCTTC

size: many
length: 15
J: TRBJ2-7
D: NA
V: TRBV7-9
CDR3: CASSRTGVPSYEQYF
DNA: TGTGCCAGCAGCAGAACAGGAGTCCCCTCCTACGAGCAGTACTTC

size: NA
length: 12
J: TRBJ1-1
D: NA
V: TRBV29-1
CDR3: CSVVDRNTEAFF
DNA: TGCAGCGTTGTGGACAGGAACACTGAAGCTTTCTTT

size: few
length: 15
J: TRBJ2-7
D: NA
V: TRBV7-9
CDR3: CASSPWDRWDHEQYF
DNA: TGTGCCAGCAGCCCGTGGGATAGGTGGGACCACGAGCAGTACTTC

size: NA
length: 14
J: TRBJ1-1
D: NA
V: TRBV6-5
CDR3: CASSYREEGTEAFF
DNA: TGTGCCAGCAGTTACAGGGAAGAGGGCACTGAAGCTTTCTTT

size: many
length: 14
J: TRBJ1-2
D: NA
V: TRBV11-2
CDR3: CASSFGGLRYGYTF
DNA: TGTGCCAGCAGCTTCGGGGGGCTAAGATATGGCTACACCTTC

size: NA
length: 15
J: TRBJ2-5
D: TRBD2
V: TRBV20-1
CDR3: CSASPQAGGPETQYF
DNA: TGCAGTGCTAGTCCTCAAGCGGGAGGGCCGGAGACCCAGTACTTC

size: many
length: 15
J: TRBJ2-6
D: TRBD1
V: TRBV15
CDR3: CATRPTGAGANVLTF
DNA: TGTGCCACCAGACCTACAGGGGCCGGGGCCAACGTCCTGACTTTC

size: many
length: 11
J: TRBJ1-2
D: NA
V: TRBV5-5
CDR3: CASSLSDGYTF
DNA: TGTGCCAGCAGCTTATCAGACGGCTACACCTTC

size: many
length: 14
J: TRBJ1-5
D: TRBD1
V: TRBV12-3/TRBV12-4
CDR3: CASTEDRVDQPQHF
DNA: TGTGCCAGCACCGAGGACAGGGTAGATCAGCCCCAGCATTTT

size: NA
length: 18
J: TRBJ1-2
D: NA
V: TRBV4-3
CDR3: CASSQAFTSQGTPYGYTF
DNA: TGCGCCAGCAGCCAAGCATTCACCTCGCAGGGGACTCCCTATGGCTACACCTTC

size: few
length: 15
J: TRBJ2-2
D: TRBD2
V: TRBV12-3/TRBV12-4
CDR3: CASSSSGANTGELFF
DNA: TGTGCCAGCAGTAGCAGCGGGGCAAACACCGGGGAGCTGTTTTTT

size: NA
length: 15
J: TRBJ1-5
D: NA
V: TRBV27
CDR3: CASSVRGQGLQPQHF
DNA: TGTGCCAGCAGCGTCAGAGGTCAGGGGCTCCAGCCCCAGCATTTT

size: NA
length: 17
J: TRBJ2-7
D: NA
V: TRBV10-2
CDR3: CASRYTEQGQRSYEQYF
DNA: TGTGCCAGCAGGTACACCGAACAGGGCCAACGATCCTACGAGCAGTACTTC

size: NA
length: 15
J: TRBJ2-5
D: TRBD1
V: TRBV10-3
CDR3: CASSRRDRGRETQYF
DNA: TGTGCCAGCAGTCGAAGGGACAGGGGGAGGGAGACCCAGTACTTC

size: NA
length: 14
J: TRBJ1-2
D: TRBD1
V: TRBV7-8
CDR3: CASSQGQGDVNRGF
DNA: TGTGCCAGCAGCCAGGGACAGGGGGACGTAAATAGGGGATTC

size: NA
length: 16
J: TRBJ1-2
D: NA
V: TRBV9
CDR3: CASSANGGGRDYGYTF
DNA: TGTGCCAGCAGCGCCAACGGGGGAGGGCGGGACTATGGCTACACCTTC

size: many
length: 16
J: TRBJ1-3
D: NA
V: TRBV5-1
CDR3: CASSLGTASSGNTIYF
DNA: TGCGCCAGCAGCTTGGGGACAGCGTCCTCTGGAAACACCATATATTTT

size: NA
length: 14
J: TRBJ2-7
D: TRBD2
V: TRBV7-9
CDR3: CASSQLSGGDEQYF
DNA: TGCGCCAGCAGCCAACTTAGCGGGGGAGACGAGCAGTACTTC

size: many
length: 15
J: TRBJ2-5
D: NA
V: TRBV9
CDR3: CASSVAPSRQETQYF
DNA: TGTGCCAGCAGCGTAGCCCCTAGCAGGCAAGAGACCCAGTACTTC

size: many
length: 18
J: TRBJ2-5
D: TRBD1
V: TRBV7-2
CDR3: CASSGGTGGTASVETQYF
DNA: TGTGCCAGCAGCGGAGGGACAGGGGGAACGGCCAGCGTTGAGACCCAGTACTTC

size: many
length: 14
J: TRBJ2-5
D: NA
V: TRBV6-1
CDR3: CASSEGRGGETQYF
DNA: TGTGCCAGCAGTGAAGGCAGGGGGGGAGAGACCCAGTACTTC

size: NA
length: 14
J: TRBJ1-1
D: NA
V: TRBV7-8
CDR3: CASRPGGGAFEAFF
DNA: TGTGCCAGCAGACCCGGGGGGGGGGCCTTTGAAGCTTTCTTT

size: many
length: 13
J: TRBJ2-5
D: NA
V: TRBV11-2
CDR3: CASSSSPQETQYF
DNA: TGTGCCAGCAGCTCCTCGCCCCAAGAGACCCAGTACTTC

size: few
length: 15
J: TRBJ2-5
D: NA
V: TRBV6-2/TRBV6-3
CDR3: CASSPWTSRRETQYF
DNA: TGTGCCAGCAGTCCCTGGACATCTAGGAGAGAGACCCAGTACTTC

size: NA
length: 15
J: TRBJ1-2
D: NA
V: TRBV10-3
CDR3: CAISSGSREADGYTF
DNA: TGTGCCATCAGTTCCGGGAGTAGGGAAGCGGATGGCTACACCTTC

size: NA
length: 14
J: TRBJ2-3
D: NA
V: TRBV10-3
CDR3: CAISKGGDMDTQYF
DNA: TGTGCCATCAGCAAGGGTGGGGATATGGATACGCAGTATTTT

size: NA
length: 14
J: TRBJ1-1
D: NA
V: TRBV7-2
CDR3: CASSQVWQGAEAFF
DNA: TGTGCCAGCAGCCAGGTGTGGCAGGGTGCTGAAGCTTTCTTT

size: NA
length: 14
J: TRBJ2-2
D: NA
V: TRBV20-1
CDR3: CSARELGVGGELFF
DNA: TGCAGTGCTAGAGAGTTGGGGGTCGGCGGGGAGCTGTTTTTT

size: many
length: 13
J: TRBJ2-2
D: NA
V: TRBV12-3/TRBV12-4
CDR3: CASTAQATGELFF
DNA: TGTGCCAGCACAGCCCAGGCAACCGGGGAGCTGTTTTTT

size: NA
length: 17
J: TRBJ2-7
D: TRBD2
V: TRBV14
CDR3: CASSYEAGGPRRGEQYF
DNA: TGTGCCAGCAGTTACGAGGCGGGAGGCCCTCGGAGGGGCGAGCAGTACTTC

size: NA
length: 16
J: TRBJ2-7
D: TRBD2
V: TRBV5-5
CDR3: CASSKTLAGESYEQYF
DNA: TGTGCCAGCAGCAAAACATTAGCGGGAGAGTCCTACGAGCAGTACTTC

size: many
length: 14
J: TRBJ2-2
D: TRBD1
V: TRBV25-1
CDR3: CASRTGGDTGELFF
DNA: TGTGCCAGCAGGACAGGGGGCGACACCGGGGAGCTGTTTTTT

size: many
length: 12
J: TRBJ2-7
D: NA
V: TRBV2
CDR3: CASSGQDYEQYF
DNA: TGTGCCAGCTCGGGCCAGGACTACGAGCAGTACTTC

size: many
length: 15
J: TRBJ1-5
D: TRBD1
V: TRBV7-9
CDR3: CASSGDSYSNQPQHF
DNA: TGTGCCAGCAGCGGGGACAGCTATAGCAATCAGCCCCAGCATTTT

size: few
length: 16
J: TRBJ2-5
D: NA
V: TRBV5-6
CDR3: CASSLGDSFGQETQYF
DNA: TGTGCCAGCAGCTTGGGGGATAGTTTTGGTCAAGAGACCCAGTACTTC

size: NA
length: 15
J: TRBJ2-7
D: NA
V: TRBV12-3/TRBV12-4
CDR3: CASSVSWGVGYEQYF
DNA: TGTGCCAGCAGCGTTTCCTGGGGGGTAGGCTACGAGCAGTACTTC

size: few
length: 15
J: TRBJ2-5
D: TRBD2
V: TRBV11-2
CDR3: CASSLGGGGLETQYF
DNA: TGTGCCAGCAGCTTAGGTGGGGGGGGGTTGGAGACCCAGTACTTC